One and the same sample provided the 18 T cell receptor beta chains below, sequenced in a study of T cell responses to AZD1222 COVID-19 vaccine. Libraries were prepared by immunoSEQ multiplex PCR; TCRdb keeps only in-frame clonotypes and omits some of them. This table has 92,000 or so clones, about nine tenths appearing once. The starting material was peripheral blood, obtained on day 0 of AZD1222 vaccination. Receptor source: an adult in good health.

V gene TRBV29-1 combines with J gene TRBJ2-4, with D unresolved. Germline V gene lookup returns CDR1 SQVTM and CDR2 ANQGSEA. With 6 bases removed from V and 5 bases from J, the gap between germline ends came to 8 bases. This CDR3 has 11 amino acids. CDR3 DNA: TGCAGCGTCCAGGAAGAAAACATTCAGTACTTC. Encoded protein: CSVQEENIQYF.

V gene TRBV28 combines with J gene TRBJ1-2; 7 bases line up with TRBD1. The CDR3 runs 15 residues. V trimming: 4 bases; J trimming: 4 bases; junction bases outside the gene matches: 9. Germline lookup yields CDR1 MDHEN and CDR2 SYDVKM. The CDR3 DNA is TGTGCCAGCAGTTCGACGAGCAACAGGGGCTATGGCTACACCTTC. It yields the protein CASSSTSNRGYGYTF.

The V and J genes are TRBV27 and TRBJ2-2; D gene uncertain. The V and J ends lost 6 bases and 2 bases respectively, with 13 bases between them. The V gene's germline CDR1 is MNHEY and CDR2 SMNVEV (reference sequence). The CDR3 length is 15 residues. CDR3 bases: TGTGCCAGCAGGCGACGGATGCTAAACACCGGGGAGCTGTTTTTT. As protein: CASRRRMLNTGELFF.

The J gene is TRBJ2-5, the V gene TRBV15; D not resolved. V lost 8 bases, J lost 5 bases, and 18 bases lay in between. CDR1 and CDR2 from the germline V gene are LNHNV and YYDKDF (reference sequence). The CDR3 totals 14 residues. CDR3: CATRPGSSRETQYF. The CDR3 DNA reads as TGTGCCACCCGGCCAGGCAGCTCGCGGGAGACCCAGTACTTC.

The chain uses TRBV29-1 and TRBJ2-1; 15 bases map to TRBD2. Germline-derived CDR1 and CDR2 are SQVTM and ANQGSEA. V dropped 7 bases and J dropped 7; count of bases not matched to a gene: 5. There are 14 residues in the CDR3. Here the CDR3 reads CSAGTSGGSNEQFF. CDR3 nucleotides: TGCAGCGCCGGGACTAGCGGGGGGAGTAATGAGCAGTTCTTC.

CDR3 residues: CASSMSVRGGSEKLFF. The CDR3 nucleotides are TGTGCCAGTAGTATGTCCGTGCGGGGAGGGAGTGAAAAACTGTTTTTT. The rearrangement links TRBV19 to TRBJ1-4, with D uncertain. The V gene lost 3 bases and the J gene lost 7 bases, with 18 bases spanning the gap. CDR1 LNHDA and CDR2 SQIVND come from the germline V gene (reference sequence). The CDR3 has 16 residues.

This chain links TRBV6-2 or TRBV6-3 with TRBJ1-5, with 9 bases identical to TRBD1. Looked up from germline, CDR1 is MNHEY and CDR2 is SVGEGT. Trimming cost V 4 bases and J 1 base; bases outside gene matches: 8. This CDR3 comprises 17 residues. CDR3 loop: CASSSGQGRGSNQPQHF. The DNA of the CDR3 is TGTGCCAGCAGTTCGGGACAGGGAAGAGGGAGCAATCAGCCCCAGCATTTT.

The chain has TRBV6-2 or TRBV6-3 and TRBJ1-5; TRBD1 matches 9 bases. The CDR3 length is 15 residues. The junction had 3 bases not matched to a gene; V was cut back by 6 bases and J by 0 bases. Germline CDR1 is MNHEY and CDR2 is SVGEGT. This chain's CDR3 is CASSRTGVSNQPQHF. The DNA for the CDR3 is TGTGCCAGCAGCAGGACAGGGGTTAGCAATCAGCCCCAGCATTTT.

In regard to this clone: Additional DNA sequences in this sample encode the identical CDR3. The chain uses TRBV3-1 (or the pseudogene TRBV3-2) and TRBJ1-2; the D is unclear. The CDR3 loop spans 12 amino acids. V was shortened by 0 bases and J by 3 bases, with 2 bases between the two germline ends. Germline CDR1 reads LGHDT; CDR2 reads YNNKEL (reference sequence). CDR3 loop: CASSQEYYGYTF. The CDR3, as DNA: TGTGCCAGCAGCCAAGAATACTATGGCTACACCTTC.

V is TRBV5-4 and J is TRBJ2-7, with D perhaps given as TRBD1 or TRBD2 (5 bases each). V lost 5 bases to trimming and J lost 1 base, with 19 bases between them. The V gene's germline CDR1 is SGHNT and CDR2 YYREEE (reference sequence). This CDR3 is 16 amino acids long. CDR3 residues: CASSNPGTQRSYEQYF. Here the CDR3 DNA reads TGTGCCAGCAGTAATCCCGGGACCCAAAGGTCCTACGAGCAGTACTTC. Together with reference TRBV5-4 and TRBJ2-7, the CDR3 gives the full variable domain: ETGVTQSPTHLIKTRGQQVTLRCSSQSGHNTVSWYQQALGQGPQFIFQYYREEENGRGNFPPRFSGLQFPNYSSELNVNALELDDSALYLCASSNPGTQRSYEQYFGPGTRLTVT.

The chain employs TRBV4-1 and TRBJ2-7, with no clear D. V gave up 1 base and J gave up 0 bases, with 10 bases separating them. CDR3 length equals 15 residues. The germline gives CDR1 MGHRA, CDR2 YSYEKL. Here the CDR3 reads CASSQGGSTSYEQYF. CDR3 DNA sequence: TGCGCCAGCAGCCAAGGAGGATCAACCTCCTACGAGCAGTACTTC.

V usage is TRBV2 and J usage is TRBJ1-1; TRBD1 aligns across 7 bases. Germline loops: CDR1 SNHLY, CDR2 FYNNEI. V lost 4 bases, J lost 3 bases, and 8 bases stayed unmatched. The CDR3 covers 15 residues. The CDR3 here is CASSVDRRSYTEAFF. The CDR3 DNA is TGTGCCAGCAGTGTGGACAGGCGGTCTTACACTGAAGCTTTCTTT.

The rearrangement links TRBV5-4 to TRBJ2-1; TRBD2 aligns across 9 bases. This CDR3 comprises 16 residues. V shed 1 base and J 1 base; nucleotides not matched to a gene: 3. Germline-derived CDR1 and CDR2 are SGHNT and YYREEE (reference sequence). In DNA, the CDR3 is TGTGCCAGCAGCTTGTTCCTAGCGGGGTCCTACAATGAGCAGTTCTTC. The encoded protein is CASSLFLAGSYNEQFF.

The chain joins TRBV5-1 to TRBJ1-2; D is possibly TRBD1 (5 bases). The CDR3 covers 14 residues. Trimming left V 3 bases short and J 0 bases short, with 9 bases between. Germline CDR1 and CDR2: SGHRS and YFSETQ. The CDR3: CASSSTDTNYGYTF. In DNA, the CDR3 is TGCGCCAGCAGCTCGACAGATACTAACTATGGCTACACCTTC.

The CDR3 sequence: CASSRPTGVGTNEKLFF. Written as DNA, the CDR3 is TGTGCCAGCAGCCGACCGACAGGGGTAGGCACTAATGAAAAACTGTTTTTT. The chain employs TRBV3-1 (or the pseudogene TRBV3-2) and TRBJ1-4, with 8 bases lining up with TRBD1. Germline CDR1 reads LGHDT; CDR2 reads YNNKEL (reference sequence). The CDR3 has 17 amino acids. V shed 4 bases, J shed 2 bases, and the junction held 9 bases outside the gene matches.

The V and J genes are TRBV7-9 and TRBJ1-2, with TRBD1 matching over 9 bases. With V trimmed by 2 bases and J by 8 bases, 15 bases remained unmatched. The CDR3 runs to 17 residues. Per germline, CDR1 SEHNR and CDR2 FQNEAQ (reference sequence). The CDR3 DNA is TGTGCCAGCAGCTTACCACGGTTAAGGGACAGGGCAAACGGCTACACCTTC. Translated, it gives CASSLPRLRDRANGYTF.

The V gene is TRBV19, the J gene TRBJ1-2; tentatively, D is TRBD1 (5 bases). The germline CDR1 and CDR2 sequences are LNHDA and SQIVND (reference sequence). This CDR3 is 13 amino acids long. The V end lost 3 bases, the J end lost 8 bases, and 13 bases lay between the germline ends. DNA of the CDR3: TGTGCCAGTAGTATCGACAGAATGACGGGCTACACCTTC. This codes for CASSIDRMTGYTF.

V usage is TRBV19 and J usage is TRBJ1-1, with unresolved D. Trimming removed 3 bases from V and 2 bases from J, with 10 bases in between. The length of the CDR3 is 14 residues. CDR1 LNHDA and CDR2 SQIVND come from the germline V gene (reference sequence). The CDR3 DNA is TGTGCCAGTAGTATCAACAGAGTCAACACTGAAGCTTTCTTT. Translation gives CASSINRVNTEAFF.